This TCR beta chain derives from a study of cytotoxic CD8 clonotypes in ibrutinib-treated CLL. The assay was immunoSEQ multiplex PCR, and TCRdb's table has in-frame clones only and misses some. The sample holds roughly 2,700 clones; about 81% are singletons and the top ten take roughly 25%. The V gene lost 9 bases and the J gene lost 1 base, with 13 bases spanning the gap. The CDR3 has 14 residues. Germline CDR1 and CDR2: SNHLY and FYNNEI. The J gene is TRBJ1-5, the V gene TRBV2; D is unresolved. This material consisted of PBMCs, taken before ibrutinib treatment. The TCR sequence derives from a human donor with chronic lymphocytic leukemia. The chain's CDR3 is CASAAHQSNQPQHF. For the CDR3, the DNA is TGTGCCAGTGCGGCCCACCAAAGCAATCAGCCCCAGCATTTT.